The sequence of this T cell receptor (beta chain) was determined in a study of regulatory T cells in long-lasting Graves disease. For TCR beta, libraries came from iRepertoire HTBI primers and Arm-PCR of CDR3 regions. TCRdb re-derived calls from the multiplex PCR reads in MiXCR, one entry per CDR3 protein. In the table there are about 470,000 distinct CDR3 sequences, 20% to 25% of which are singletons. The sample holds many counts of this clonotype. Its specificity is unknown. Regarding time point: persistent/refractory GD, antithyroid drugs over 5 years with positive TRAb. PBMC-extracted RNA yielded the TCR library. Study-wide results and limits: Accuracy was perhaps lowered by the small sample size. The study found persistent patients shared more public clonotypes (about 3,000) than new patients (about 880).

This TCR came from a female donor with Graves disease. The sample in question was peripheral blood mononuclear cells (PBMCs), obtained when the disease was refractory, from a patient treated with antithyroid drugs.

This CDR3 is CASSLAGDKNIQYF. Written as DNA, the CDR3 is TGTGCCAGCAGTTTAGCGGGGGACAAAAACATTCAGTACTTC. This rearrangement joins TRBV12-3 or TRBV12-4 to TRBJ2-4; D may match TRBD1 or TRBD2 (5 bases each). Trimming removed 0 bases from V and 3 bases from J, with 6 bases in between. CDR3 length: 14 amino acids.